Listed here are 22 T cell receptor beta chains from one sample, sequenced in a study of T-cell reconstitution after alpha-beta-depleted transplantation in children. Unique molecular identifiers featured in how the TCRbeta library was prepared. MiXCR, applied by TCRdb to the PCR reads, yields one record per CDR3 protein. The sample lists hundreds of thousands of distinct CDR3 sequences, 10% to 15% occurring once. The starting material was PBMCs, obtained before TCRalphabeta/CD19-depleted stem cell transplant. These receptors were collected from a girl aged 2 to 9 with congenital amegakaryocytic thrombocytopenia, due to receive a stem cell transplant.

This clonotype was seen ten or more times. The chain recombines TRBV3-1 with TRBJ1-1; D ambiguous. Trimming shortened V by 0 bases and J by 4 bases, and 18 bases separated the two germline ends. The CDR3 runs to 17 residues. The germline gives CDR1 LGHDT, CDR2 YNNKEL (reference sequence). As DNA, the CDR3 is TGTGCCAGCAGCCAAGATTTAGGTCGGGGAGGCGGCACTGAAGCTTTCTTT. Translation gives CASSQDLGRGGGTEAFF.

This clonotype was detected ten times or more. V gene TRBV27 combines with J gene TRBJ2-7, with 10 bases identical to TRBD2. The CDR3 has 13 residues. Per germline, CDR1 MNHEY and CDR2 SMNVEV (reference sequence). V lost 10 bases and J lost 4; bases outside the gene matches: 7. The CDR3 region is CATKREGRYEQYF. The CDR3, as DNA: TGTGCCACCAAGCGGGAGGGCCGGTACGAGCAGTACTTC.

This clonotype occurred a few times. V usage is TRBV5-1 and J usage is TRBJ2-3; 7 positions agree with TRBD2. V lost 0 bases, J lost 5 bases, and 12 bases stayed unmatched. The CDR3 is 17 residues long. CDR1 SGHRS and CDR2 YFSETQ come from the germline V gene. The CDR3 nucleotides read TGCGCCAGCAGCTTGGAGACCCGGGACTACTCAGGAGATACGCAGTATTTT. Translated: CASSLETRDYSGDTQYF.

This clonotype was counted ten times or more. CDR3 loop: CASSSGDRVDEQFF. In DNA, the CDR3 is TGCGCCAGCAGCTCCGGGGACAGGGTCGATGAGCAGTTCTTC. This sequence joins TRBV5-1 and TRBJ2-1; 9 nucleotides match TRBD1. V was pared by 3 bases and J by 8 bases, with 6 bases of the junction left unmatched. Per germline, CDR1 SGHRS and CDR2 YFSETQ. This CDR3 spans 14 amino acids.

This clonotype has at least ten counts. The rearrangement uses TRBV29-1 and TRBJ2-1, with 7 bases identical to TRBD2. V was clipped by 5 bases and J by 0 bases; unmatched bases: 7. The CDR3 has 15 residues. CDR1 is SQVTM and CDR2 is ANQGSEA in the germline V gene. The CDR3 region is CSVFPSGSSYNEQFF. CDR3 DNA: TGCAGCGTTTTTCCTAGCGGTAGCTCCTACAATGAGCAGTTCTTC.

The chain joins TRBV27 to TRBJ2-3; D is possibly TRBD2 (5 bases). The CDR3 has 16 amino acids. Germline CDR1 MNHEY, CDR2 SMNVEV (reference sequence). Trimming stripped 4 bases from V and 1 base from J, with 15 bases between. The CDR3: CASSSRTHRGTDTQYF. The DNA for the CDR3 is TGTGCCAGCAGTTCCCGGACTCATCGGGGCACAGATACGCAGTATTTT.

This clonotype was seen ten or more times. Here the CDR3 reads CASSLATDRSLNTEAFF. As DNA, the CDR3 is TGCGCCAGCAGCTTGGCCACTGACAGGAGTTTGAACACTGAAGCTTTCTTT. J is TRBJ1-1 and V is TRBV5-1; tentatively, D is TRBD1 (6 bases). The CDR3 consists of 17 residues. The germline gives CDR1 SGHRS, CDR2 YFSETQ. V was pared by 0 bases and J by 0 bases, with 15 bases between.

In its sample, this clonotype was seen many times. The chain employs TRBV20-1 and TRBJ1-2, with TRBD1 as a possible D gene (6 bases). The CDR3 is made up of 12 amino acids. The V gene's germline CDR1 is DFQATT and CDR2 SNEGSKA (reference sequence). The CDR3 nucleotides read TGCGGGTACAGGGAGGGTAACTATGGCTACACCTTC. Translated, it gives CGYREGNYGYTF.

The chain combines TRBV20-1 with TRBJ2-1, with 7 bases lining up with TRBD2. This CDR3 is 16 amino acids long. J lost 7 bases, V lost 0 bases, and 12 bases had no gene match. Germline-derived CDR1 and CDR2 are DFQATT and SNEGSKA (reference sequence). The CDR3 spells CSARDLKSGTDNEQFF. CDR3 DNA: TGCAGTGCTAGAGATCTCAAAAGCGGGACGGATAATGAGCAGTTCTTC.

This clonotype was seen ten or more times. The V and J genes are TRBV20-1 and TRBJ1-1, with TRBD1 identical over 9 bases. The CDR3 totals 14 residues. V lost 5 bases to trimming and J lost 3 bases; unmatched junction nucleotides: 7. Germline V gives CDR1 DFQATT, CDR2 SNEGSKA (reference sequence). The CDR3 region is CSARTGEKDTEAFF. The CDR3 nucleotides read TGCAGTGCTCGGACAGGGGAGAAGGACACTGAAGCTTTCTTT.

This clonotype was recorded a few times. V and J are TRBV20-1 and TRBJ2-3; D unresolved. Germline V gene lookup returns CDR1 DFQATT and CDR2 SNEGSKA (reference sequence). V lost 4 bases, J lost 0 bases, and 8 bases lay in between. The CDR3 is 13 residues long. The CDR3 here is CSATRPSTDTQYF. The CDR3 nucleotides read TGCAGTGCTACTCGACCTAGCACAGATACGCAGTATTTT.

This clonotype was observed a few times. The chain combines TRBV30 with TRBJ1-2; D possibly corresponds to TRBD1 (6 bases). Germline V gene sequence: CDR1 GTSNPN, CDR2 SVGIG (reference sequence). Trimming left V 3 bases short and J 9 bases short, with 11 bases between. This CDR3 comprises 11 residues. The CDR3 region has the DNA TGTGCCTGGAGCGGGGGGCCTCGCTACACCTTC. Its translation: CAWSGGPRYTF.

This clonotype was counted many times. V is TRBV5-6 and J is TRBJ1-5; 9 bases are shared with TRBD1. J gave up 5 bases and V 0 bases, and 3 bases lay outside the gene matches. The CDR3 consists of 15 residues. CDR1 is SGHDT and CDR2 is YYEEEE in the germline V gene. In DNA, the CDR3 is TGTGCCAGCAGCTTGGCACAGGGGGCGTATCAGCCCCAGCATTTT. This gives the protein CASSLAQGAYQPQHF.

This clonotype was observed many times. This chain links TRBV7-6 with TRBJ2-7; 8 bases are a match to TRBD1. This CDR3 is built from 16 residues. CDR1 is SGHVS and CDR2 is FNYEAQ in the germline V gene. With 5 bases clipped from V and 1 base from J, the junction kept 10 bases outside the gene matches. CDR3 residues: CASSSGLDRVSYEQYF. As DNA, the CDR3 is TGTGCCAGCAGCAGTGGACTGGACAGGGTGTCCTACGAGCAGTACTTC.

The rearrangement uses TRBV20-1 and TRBJ2-1, with 7 nucleotides matching TRBD2. CDR1 DFQATT and CDR2 SNEGSKA come from the germline V gene (reference sequence). The CDR3 contains 14 residues. V shed 3 bases and J 4 bases; nucleotides not matched to a gene: 6. The CDR3 protein is CSARSLADYNEQFF. CDR3 nucleotides: TGCAGTGCTAGGAGTCTAGCGGATTACAATGAGCAGTTCTTC.

In its sample, this clonotype was seen a few times. V gene TRBV5-5 combines with J gene TRBJ2-5; D is possibly TRBD1 (5 bases). Trimming left V 0 bases short and J 2 bases short, with 8 bases between. CDR1 and CDR2 from the germline V gene are SGHKS and YYEKEE (reference sequence). The CDR3 is made up of 14 amino acids. The CDR3 protein is CASSLGTSQETQYF. For the CDR3, the DNA is TGTGCCAGCAGCTTGGGGACATCTCAAGAGACCCAGTACTTC. The full variable domain, completed using reference TRBV5-5 and TRBJ2-5, is DAGVTQSPTHLIKTRGQQVTLRCSPISGHKSVSWYQQVLGQGPQFIFQYYEKEERGRGNFPDRFSARQFPNYSSELNVNALLLGDSALYLCASSLGTSQETQYFGPGTRLLVL.

This clonotype was detected ten times or more. This sequence joins TRBV5-1 and TRBJ2-2; 7 bases are a match to TRBD2. This CDR3 is built from 15 residues. V was pared by 2 bases and J by 3 bases, with 4 bases of the junction left unmatched. CDR1 is SGHRS and CDR2 is YFSETQ in the germline V gene. The CDR3: CASSLPGGDTGELFF. CDR3 nucleotide sequence: TGCGCCAGCAGCTTACCGGGGGGAGACACCGGGGAGCTGTTTTTT.

This clonotype appeared a few times. The rearrangement links TRBV4-1 to TRBJ2-5; 7 bases are shared with TRBD2. V lost 4 bases and J lost 0; bases outside the gene matches: 11. This CDR3 region has 17 residues. Germline V gene sequence: CDR1 MGHRA, CDR2 YSYEKL. CDR3 sequence (DNA): TGCGCCAGCAGCCCCGGGAGGACGACTCGGGACCAAGAGACCCAGTACTTC. Encoded protein: CASSPGRTTRDQETQYF.

In DNA form, the CDR3 reads TGTGCCAGCAGCTCAGGGACTAGCGGGAGATGGGACACAGATACGCAGTATTTT. Translated: CASSSGTSGRWDTDTQYF. The rearrangement links TRBV5-6 to TRBJ2-3; 14 nucleotides line up with TRBD2. The CDR3 has 18 amino acids. With 3 bases clipped from V and 2 bases from J, the junction kept 8 bases outside the gene matches. CDR1 and CDR2 (germline): SGHDT, YYEEEE.

This clonotype was seen ten or more times. This chain links TRBV3-1 with TRBJ2-1; unclear D gene. This CDR3 region has 17 residues. V was clipped by 1 base and J by 2 bases, with 15 bases between them. The V gene's germline CDR1 is LGHDT and CDR2 YNNKEL (reference sequence). CDR3 nucleotides: TGTGCCAGCAGCCAAGTGATCGGGCTAGGGCCCTACAATGAGCAGTTCTTC. Amino acid sequence: CASSQVIGLGPYNEQFF.

Ten or more counts support this clonotype. The chain recombines TRBV5-1 with TRBJ1-2; 8 bases agree with TRBD1. After removal of 4 bases from V and 3 bases from J, the junction contained 11 bases not matched to a gene. Germline-derived CDR1 and CDR2 are SGHRS and YFSETQ. The CDR3 runs 16 residues. The CDR3 region is CASSPEVDRGDYGYTF. In DNA form, the CDR3 reads TGCGCCAGCAGCCCAGAAGTTGACAGGGGCGACTATGGCTACACCTTC.

This clonotype was detected a few times. The rearrangement links TRBV12-3 or TRBV12-4 to TRBJ1-4; D might be TRBD1 (5 bases). V lost 3 bases, J lost 5 bases, and 10 bases lay in between. CDR3 length: 14 amino acids. CDR3 loop: CASSFGGPNEKLFF. The CDR3 DNA sequence: TGTGCCAGCAGTTTCGGGGGTCCCAATGAAAAACTGTTTTTT.